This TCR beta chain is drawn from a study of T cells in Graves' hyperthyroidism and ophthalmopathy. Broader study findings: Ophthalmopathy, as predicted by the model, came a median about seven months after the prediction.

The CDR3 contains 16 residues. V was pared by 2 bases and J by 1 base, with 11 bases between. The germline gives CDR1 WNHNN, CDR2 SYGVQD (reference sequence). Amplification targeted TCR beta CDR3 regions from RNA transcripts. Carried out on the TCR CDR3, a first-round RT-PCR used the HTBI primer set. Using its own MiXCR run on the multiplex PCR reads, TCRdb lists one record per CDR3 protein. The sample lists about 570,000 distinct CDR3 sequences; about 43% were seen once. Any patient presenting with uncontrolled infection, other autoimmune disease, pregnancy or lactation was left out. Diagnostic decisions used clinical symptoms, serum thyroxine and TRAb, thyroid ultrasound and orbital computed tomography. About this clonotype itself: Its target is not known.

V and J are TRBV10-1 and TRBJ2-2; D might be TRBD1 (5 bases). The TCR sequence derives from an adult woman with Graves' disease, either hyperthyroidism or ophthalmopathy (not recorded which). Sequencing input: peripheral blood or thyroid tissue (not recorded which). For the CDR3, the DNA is TGCGCCAGCAGTGAGCCCGGGCAGGGGAACACCGGGGAGCTGTTTTTT. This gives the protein CASSEPGQGNTGELFF.